This TCR beta chain was recorded in a study of OX40 agonist ivuxolimab in advanced cancers. Study-wide context: In this trial design, patients received ivuxolimab intravenously at 0.01 to 10 mg/kg every 2 weeks.

In this sample, this clone turned up once. Method: immunoSEQ multiplex PCR; TCRdb's copy keeps in-frame clones and lacks some. The profile shows fewer than 200,000 clones, under 95% of them singletons. Germline values: CDR1 SGHNT, CDR2 YYREEE (reference sequence). The CDR3 has 13 residues. Trimming pared 3 bases from V and 4 bases from J, leaving 10 bases between. Here the sequenced sample was CD4+ or CD8+ T cells sorted from blood, taken in a trial of the OX40 agonist ivuxolimab. The chain is built from TRBV5-4 and TRBJ1-2, with D uncertain. This clonotype was sampled from an adult with an advanced solid tumor such as melanoma, head and neck, liver or kidney cancer. CDR3 bases: TGTGCCAGCAGCTCGGACGGATCCTATGGCTACACCTTC. It codes for CASSSDGSYGYTF.